The clone carrying this T cell receptor (beta chain) was counted only a few times. The antigen is not known. This specimen belongs to a study of T-cell memory formation after mild COVID-19. Findings and caveats of the study: There were some responding clones in pre-infection memory, which suggested that cross-reactive memory had joined. Clones shrinking between day 15 and 85 showed a balanced CD4/CD8 split, and those that grew later tilted toward CD4+.

A 5'RACE reaction primed in the constant segment made cDNA libraries of TCR alpha and TCR beta, and these carried sample barcodes and UMIs. TCRdb reprocessed the 5' RACE reads with MiXCR, giving one entry per CDR3 protein. The sample lists some 440,000 distinct CDR3 sequences, about 23% occurring once. The CDR3 runs to 14 residues. Germline V CDR1 and CDR2: SGHAT, FQNNGV. Trimming left V 9 bases short and J 0 bases short, with 14 bases between. The chain combines TRBV11-2 with TRBJ1-1; D is uncertain. The source material was PBMCs or a T cell subset sorted from them (not recorded which). This TCR derives from an adult woman who had mild COVID-19 (a few samples of this study predate the infection). Cell type and time point are not known. In DNA, the CDR3 is TGTGCCAGTTCCCTTGCGCAACTGAACACTGAAGCTTTCTTT. Amino acid sequence: CASSLAQLNTEAFF.